At least ten counts were recorded for the clone carrying this T cell receptor beta chain. The antigen is undetermined. These data belong to a study of blood T cells in healthy people across ages. Findings of the study overall: Donor CMV infection status was unknown, possibly confounding age-related changes in expanded clonotypes. What prevented conclusive comparison of naive and antigen-experienced cells was that PBMCs were unsorted.

Through a sample-barcoded 5' primer and a J-beta primer mix, a second PCR was run for about 6 to 11 cycles. TCRdb independently ran MiXCR on the 5' RACE reads; one entry per CDR3 protein. The sample records hundreds of thousands of distinct CDR3 sequences, 40% to 50% being singletons. V was clipped by 5 bases and J by 6 bases, with 5 bases between them. This CDR3 is built from 9 residues. Germline-derived CDR1 and CDR2 are SQVTM and ANQGSEA. V is TRBV29-1 and J is TRBJ2-7; D is undetermined. This clonotype originated in a man aged 80 or over in good health. Sequenced sample: blood. This chain's CDR3 is CSVCCEQYF. The DNA for the CDR3 is TGCAGCGTTTGCTGCGAGCAGTACTTC.